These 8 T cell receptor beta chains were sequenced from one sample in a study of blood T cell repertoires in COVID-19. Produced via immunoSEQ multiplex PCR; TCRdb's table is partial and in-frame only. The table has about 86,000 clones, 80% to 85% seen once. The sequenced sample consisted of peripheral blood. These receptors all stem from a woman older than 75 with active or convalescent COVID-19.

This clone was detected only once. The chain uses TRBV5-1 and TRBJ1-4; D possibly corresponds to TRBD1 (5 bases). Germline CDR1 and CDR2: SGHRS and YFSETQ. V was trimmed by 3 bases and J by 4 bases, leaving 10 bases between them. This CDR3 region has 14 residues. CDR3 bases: TGCGCCAGCAGCTCCCAAGGGGATAATGAAAAACTGTTTTTT. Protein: CASSSQGDNEKLFF.

The CDR3 region is CASRQGSQETQYF. The CDR3, as DNA: TGTGCCAGCAGGCAGGGTAGCCAAGAGACCCAGTACTTC. The rearrangement joins TRBV12-3 or TRBV12-4 to TRBJ2-5; maybe TRBD1 (5 bases). This CDR3 region has 13 residues. V was clipped by 6 bases and J by 1 base, with 9 bases between them.

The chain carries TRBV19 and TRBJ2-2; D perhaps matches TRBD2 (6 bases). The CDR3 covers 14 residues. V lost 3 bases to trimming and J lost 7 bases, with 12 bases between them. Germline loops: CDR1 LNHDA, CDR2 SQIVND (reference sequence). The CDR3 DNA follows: TGTGCCAGTAGTATTTCCGGGAGCCTCGGGGAGCTGTTTTTT. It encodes CASSISGSLGELFF. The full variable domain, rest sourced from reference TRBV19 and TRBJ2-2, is DGGITQSPKYLFRKEGQNVTLSCEQNLNHDAMYWYRQDPGQGLRLIYYSQIVNDFQKGDIAEGYSVSREKKESFPLTVTSAQKNPTAFYLCASSISGSLGELFFGEGSRLTVL.

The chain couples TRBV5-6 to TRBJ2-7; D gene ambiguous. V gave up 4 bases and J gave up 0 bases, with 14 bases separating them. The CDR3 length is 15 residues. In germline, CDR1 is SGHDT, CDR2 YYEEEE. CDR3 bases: TGTGCCAGCAGCCGATGGCCCAGCGACTCCTACGAGCAGTACTTC. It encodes CASSRWPSDSYEQYF.

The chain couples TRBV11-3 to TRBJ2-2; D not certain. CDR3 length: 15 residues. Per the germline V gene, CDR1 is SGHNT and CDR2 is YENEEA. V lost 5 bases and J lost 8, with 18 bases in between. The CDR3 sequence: CASSELSIQAGELFF. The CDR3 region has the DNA TGTGCCAGCAGCGAATTGAGTATCCAAGCTGGGGAGCTGTTTTTT.

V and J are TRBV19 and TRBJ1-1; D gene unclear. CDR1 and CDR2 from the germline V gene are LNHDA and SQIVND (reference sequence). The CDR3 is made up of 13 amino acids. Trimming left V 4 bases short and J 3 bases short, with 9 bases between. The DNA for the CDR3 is TGTGCCAGTAGTACCTCTAGAGACACTGAAGCTTTCTTT. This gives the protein CASSTSRDTEAFF.

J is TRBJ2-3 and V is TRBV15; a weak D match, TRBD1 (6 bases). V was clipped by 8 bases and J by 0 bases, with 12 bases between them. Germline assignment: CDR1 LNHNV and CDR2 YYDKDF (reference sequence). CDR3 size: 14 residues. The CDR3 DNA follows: TGTGCCACCCAGCCAAGGGGGAGCACAGATACGCAGTATTTT. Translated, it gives CATQPRGSTDTQYF.

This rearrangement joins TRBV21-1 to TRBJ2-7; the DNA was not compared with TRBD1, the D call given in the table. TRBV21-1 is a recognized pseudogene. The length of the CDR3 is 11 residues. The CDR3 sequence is CASSTHRGSFF. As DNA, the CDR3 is TGTGCCAGCAGCACCCATAGGGGGTCGTTCTTC.